These T cell receptor beta chains were read from a single sample in a study of CXCR3-negative and CXCR3-positive naive CD8 T cells. TCRdb processed the 5' RACE reads again and assigns one entry to each CDR3 protein, with no DNA. The clone table shows just under 90,000 distinct CDR3 sequences, with the ten largest holding less than 1%. The sequencing input was naive CXCR3+ CD8+ T cells from blood. These receptors were collected from a human donor in good health. Some clones in this sample may be carry-over from other donors' samples. Each CDR3 is given with its conserved first and last residue.

v_call	j_call	cdr3_aa
TRBV28	TRBJ2-1	CASSFAASSLVGGSWHEQFF
TRBV20-1	TRBJ2-2	CSARRGNTGELFF
TRBV21-1	TRBJ2-4	CASVLGVAKNIQYF
TRBV14	TRBJ2-3	CASSHLITSTDTQYF
TRBV9	TRBJ2-1	CASSSPRGGTRRVNEQFF
TRBV5-1	TRBJ2-2	CASSWTERGTGELFF
TRBV7-2	TRBJ2-5	CASSSTPTVETQYF
TRBV6-2/TRBV6-3	TRBJ1-1	CASSYRNTEAFF
TRBV7-7	TRBJ1-1	CSSSPGPGTEAFF
TRBV4-3	TRBJ1-5	CASSQAVSNQPQHF
TRBV6-1	TRBJ1-1	CASSVGLNTEAFF
TRBV7-9	TRBJ1-2	CASSPSAESGYTF
TRBV5-1	TRBJ2-7	CASSLTGTGLEQYF
TRBV24-1	TRBJ2-2	CATEGFRTGELFF
TRBV5-1	TRBJ2-1	CASSFQGVIYNEQFF
TRBV25-1	TRBJ1-1	CASGQGTEAFF
TRBV2	TRBJ2-2	CASSEVRGIGYAGELFF
TRBV7-6	TRBJ2-7	CASSLVGGSGGDEQYF
TRBV9	TRBJ2-1	CASSSSVNEQFF
TRBV29-1	TRBJ2-3	CSFSERDFTDTQYF
TRBV11-2	TRBJ2-3	CASSLWTSGNTDTQYF
TRBV5-4	TRBJ2-7	CASSPGTGTYEQYF
TRBV7-9	TRBJ2-1	CASTMTALEQFF
TRBV2	TRBJ2-2	CASTTYVNTGELFF
TRBV6-6	TRBJ2-7	CASSYGSGEQYF
TRBV11-2	TRBJ1-1	CASSQGPWTEAFF
TRBV11-2	TRBJ2-5	CASSLGPYRDQTQYF